The source of this T cell receptor (beta chain) is a study of T cells in Graves' hyperthyroidism and ophthalmopathy. Overall study results and limits: Most clonotypes that expanded in the thyroid above 0.001 also showed up in blood.

With respect to this clonotype: Its antigen remains unidentified.

CDR3 length: 15 amino acids. Germline assignment: CDR1 MNHGY and CDR2 SVAAGI. V was shortened by 3 bases and J by 6 bases, with 18 bases between the two germline ends. There were TCR beta CDR3 regions amplified from RNA transcripts. The HTBI primer set was used in a first-round RT-PCR of the TCR CDR3. TCRdb analysed the multiplex PCR reads with MiXCR anew, one entry per CDR3 protein. Counted here are some 760,000 distinct CDR3 sequences, 14% occurring once; the ten biggest clones make up more than 8.5%. If no ophthalmopathy progression occurred within 18 months, Graves' hyperthyroidism was stable. The patients, who ranged from 18 to 65 in age, presented with newly diagnosed hyperthyroidism lasting under 2 months. Thyroid ultrasound, orbital computed tomography, clinical symptoms, and serum thyroxine and TRAb underpinned diagnoses.

The rearrangement links TRBV6-9 to TRBJ2-7; a possible D gene is TRBD1 (7 bases). The sequenced sample consisted of blood. This TCR came from a woman younger than 35 with Graves' hyperthyroidism. The CDR3 DNA reads TGTGCCAGCAGTTACGGGGGACAGCCACCTATCGAGCAGTACTTC. Amino acid sequence: CASSYGGQPPIEQYF.